A single sample is the source of the 24 T cell receptor beta chains below, sequenced in a study of blood T cell repertoires in COVID-19. Profiling relied on immunoSEQ multiplex PCR, and the TCRdb table lists in-frame clones only, not all of them. The table records roughly 330,000 clones, around 88% of them present only once. Sequencing used peripheral blood. The origin of the receptors is a woman in her forties or fifties with acute or convalescent COVID-19.

This chain joins TRBV25-1 and TRBJ1-1; D gene unclear. CDR1 MGHDK and CDR2 SYGVNS come from the germline V gene. The length of the CDR3 is 13 residues. V lost 2 bases and J 4 bases, leaving 8 bases between the germline ends. CDR3 sequence: CASSERERTEAFF. CDR3 sequence (DNA): TGTGCCAGCAGTGAAAGGGAGCGCACTGAAGCTTTCTTT.

The chain employs TRBV6-1 and TRBJ2-2; 7 bases are shared with TRBD1. The germline CDR1 and CDR2 sequences are MNHNS and SASEGT. The CDR3 is made up of 15 amino acids. The V segment lost 0 bases and the J segment 6 bases; nucleotides outside the gene matches: 4. The CDR3 protein is CASSEAHRGPGELFF. The DNA for the CDR3 is TGTGCCAGCAGTGAAGCTCACAGGGGCCCCGGGGAGCTGTTTTTT.

V usage is TRBV11-2 and J usage is TRBJ2-7, with a weak D call TRBD2 (5 bases). The germline V gene has CDR1 SGHAT and CDR2 FQNNGV. The V end was cut by 5 bases, the J end by 6 bases, with 23 bases between. This CDR3 is 16 amino acids long. The CDR3 DNA reads as TGTGCCAGCAGCCTTTTGACGACTGCTGCACGGGGCGAGCAGTACTTC. It codes for CASSLLTTAARGEQYF.

This sequence joins TRBV14 and TRBJ2-7, with D uncertain. The CDR3 contains 12 residues. V lost 0 bases and J 2 bases, leaving 2 bases between the germline ends. The germline V gene has CDR1 SGHDN and CDR2 FVKESK. In DNA form, the CDR3 reads TGTGCCAGCAGCCAAGACACCTACGAGCAGTACGTC. It encodes CASSQDTYEQYV.

The chain links TRBV7-2 to TRBJ1-2; a weak D match, TRBD1 (6 bases). The ends were cut back, 5 bases at V and 5 bases at J, with 18 bases in the middle. Germline-derived CDR1 and CDR2 are SGHTA and FQGNSA. This CDR3 is 15 amino acids long. CDR3 sequence: CASSRGGQEIYGYTF. The CDR3 DNA is TGTGCCAGCAGCCGCGGGGGGCAGGAGATTTATGGCTACACCTTC.

V is TRBV6-5 and J is TRBJ1-2, with 7 bases that match TRBD1. Germline V CDR1 and CDR2: MNHEY, SVGAGI. The CDR3 spans 14 residues. J gave up 6 bases and V 2 bases, and 6 bases lay outside the gene matches. The CDR3 region has the DNA TGTGCCAGCAGTTACACAGACAGGGTGAATGGCTACACCTTC. It yields the protein CASSYTDRVNGYTF.

Turning to this clone: The same CDR3 arises from other DNA sequences in this sample as well. The V and J genes are TRBV5-1 and TRBJ1-5; D is possibly TRBD1 (5 bases). The CDR3 is 14 residues long. CDR1 and CDR2 from the germline V gene are SGHRS and YFSETQ. V was pared by 2 bases and J by 5 bases, with 11 bases between. The CDR3 spells CASSFLGGDQPQHF. CDR3 bases: TGCGCCAGCAGCTTCTTGGGGGGGGATCAGCCCCAGCATTTT.

This chain uses TRBV6-1 with TRBJ2-1, with 12 bases lining up with TRBD2. This CDR3 region has 16 residues. Germline V gene lookup returns CDR1 MNHNS and CDR2 SASEGT. With 3 bases clipped from V and 4 bases from J, the junction kept 4 bases outside the gene matches. Written as DNA, the CDR3 is TGTGCCAGCAGTGACCCGACTAGCGGGGGTTACAATGAGCAGTTCTTC. This sequence encodes CASSDPTSGGYNEQFF.

This clone was seen a single time. CDR3 nucleotides: TGTGCCAGCAGCTTAAATCACGACAGGAAAGTCCCCTACGAGCAGTACTTC. Encoded protein: CASSLNHDRKVPYEQYF. The genes are TRBV7-8 and TRBJ2-7, with TRBD1 as a possible D gene (6 bases). Germline lookup yields CDR1 SGHVS and CDR2 FQNEAQ. The CDR3 spans 17 residues. V lost 2 bases and J 2 bases, leaving 19 bases between the germline ends.

CDR3 sequence reads: CASSVGGRGRANEQFF. CDR3 DNA sequence: TGTGCCAGCAGCGTAGGTGGCAGGGGTAGGGCCAATGAGCAGTTCTTC. The chain employs TRBV9 and TRBJ2-1, with D tentatively TRBD1 (6 bases). V was pared by 0 bases and J by 6 bases, with 16 bases between. This CDR3 is 16 amino acids long. Germline V gene lookup returns CDR1 SGDLS and CDR2 YYNGEE.

This sequence joins TRBV30 and TRBJ1-2; TRBD1 agrees at 7 bases. J gave up 11 bases and V 1 base, and 13 bases lay outside the gene matches. Germline values: CDR1 GTSNPN, CDR2 SVGIG (reference sequence). This CDR3 contains 14 residues. CDR3 sequence (DNA): TGTGCCTGGAGTGAAAAGGGACAGACGTTGGTGTACACCTTC. This translates into CAWSEKGQTLVYTF.

This rearrangement joins TRBV2 to TRBJ2-5, with 11 bases that match TRBD2. V lost 10 bases, J lost 3 bases, and 7 bases stayed unmatched. Per the germline V gene, CDR1 is SNHLY and CDR2 is FYNNEI. The CDR3 has 14 amino acids. CDR3 DNA sequence: TGTGCCATCGCGACTAGCGGGGCAGAAGAGACCCAGTACTTC. Its translation: CAIATSGAEETQYF.

This rearrangement joins TRBV6-5 to TRBJ1-1; possibly TRBD1 for D (5 bases). Deletions cut 6 bases from V and 11 bases from J, with 16 bases between. The germline gives CDR1 MNHEY, CDR2 SVGAGI. The CDR3 runs to 12 residues. The CDR3 here is CASRARDSSAFF. The CDR3 DNA reads TGTGCCAGCAGGGCCAGGGATAGTAGTGCTTTCTTT.

The chain couples TRBV19 to TRBJ2-7, with 7 bases aligning to TRBD2. In germline, CDR1 is LNHDA, CDR2 SQIVND (reference sequence). The CDR3 extends over 13 amino acids. J gave up 6 bases and V 5 bases, and 7 bases lay outside the gene matches. The CDR3 protein is CASSVRRLAEQYF. For the CDR3, the DNA is TGTGCCAGTAGTGTCCGACGACTAGCCGAGCAGTACTTC.

This clone has just one count. This chain joins TRBV19 and TRBJ1-5; D uncertain. This CDR3 spans 15 amino acids. Trimming pared 2 bases from V and 3 bases from J, leaving 11 bases between. Germline CDR1 reads LNHDA; CDR2 reads SQIVND (reference sequence). CDR3 nucleotide sequence: TGTGCCAGTAGTATACGACGTACAGACAATCAGCCCCAGCATTTT. Translation: CASSIRRTDNQPQHF.

The V gene is TRBV7-9, the J gene TRBJ1-6; D perhaps matches TRBD1 (5 bases). Trimming took off 6 bases at V and 4 bases at J, with 13 bases between the two ends. Germline V gene sequence: CDR1 SEHNR, CDR2 FQNEAQ (reference sequence). CDR3 length: 15 amino acids. The CDR3 is CASRITGGYNSPLHF. The CDR3, as DNA: TGTGCCAGCAGAATAACCGGGGGTTATAATTCACCCCTCCACTTT.

V and J are TRBV7-2 and TRBJ2-3; perhaps TRBD2 as D (5 bases). The germline V gene has CDR1 SGHTA and CDR2 FQGNSA. This CDR3 has 17 residues. V shed 1 base and J shed 2 bases, with 16 bases lying between them. Written as DNA, the CDR3 is TGTGCCAGCAGCTTAGATCACGAGACTATACTCACAGATACGCAGTATTTT. It codes for CASSLDHETILTDTQYF.

CDR3 residues: CASSLSQGESQPQHF. CDR3 sequence (DNA): TGCGCCAGCAGCTTGTCCCAGGGGGAAAGCCAGCCCCAGCATTTT. The chain is built from TRBV5-1 and TRBJ1-5; 7 bases fit TRBD1. The CDR3 extends over 15 amino acids. The V and J ends lost 1 base and 7 bases, in that order; junction bases with no gene match: 8. CDR1 and CDR2 from the germline V gene are SGHRS and YFSETQ. Drawing the rest from reference TRBV5-1 and TRBJ1-5, the complete variable domain is KAGVTQTPRYLIKTRGQQVTLSCSPISGHRSVSWYQQTPGQGLQFLFEYFSETQRNKGNFPGRFSGRQFSNSRSEMNVSTLELGDSALYLCASSLSQGESQPQHFGDGTRLSIL.

CDR3 DNA: TGCGCCAGCAGCTCCTCGTGGTACAACCAAGAGACCCAGTACTTC. It translates to CASSSSWYNQETQYF. The chain couples TRBV5-1 to TRBJ2-5; D remains unclear. The CDR3 loop spans 15 amino acids. The ends were cut back, 3 bases at V and 0 bases at J, with 12 bases in the middle. Germline CDR1 SGHRS, CDR2 YFSETQ.

The CDR3 here is CASSNDRNTEAFF. In DNA, the CDR3 is TGTGCCAGTAGTAATGACAGGAACACTGAAGCTTTCTTT. The chain employs TRBV19 and TRBJ1-1, with a tentative D call TRBD1 (5 bases). The length of the CDR3 is 13 residues. Trimming left V 4 bases short and J 1 base short, with 7 bases between. Germline lookup yields CDR1 LNHDA and CDR2 SQIVND (reference sequence).

This clone showed up just once. The rearrangement uses TRBV12-3 or TRBV12-4 and TRBJ1-1; D uncertain. Trimming stripped 7 bases from V and 1 base from J, with 10 bases between. This CDR3 contains 13 residues. CDR3 region: CASNYGKNTEAFF. DNA for the CDR3: TGTGCCAGCAATTACGGGAAGAACACTGAAGCTTTCTTT.

The chain joins TRBV28 to TRBJ1-2, with a possible D match to TRBD1 (6 bases). The V and J ends lost 7 bases and 0 bases respectively, with 12 bases between them. Germline CDR1 MDHEN, CDR2 SYDVKM. CDR3 length equals 14 residues. The CDR3 nucleotides are TGTGCCAGCATCCCGGGGGGCTCTAACTATGGCTACACCTTC. The encoded protein is CASIPGGSNYGYTF.

The chain joins TRBV6-5 to TRBJ1-2; D may be TRBD1 (5 bases). The V gene's germline CDR1 is MNHEY and CDR2 SVGAGI. This CDR3 has 15 residues. V was cut by 7 bases and J by 0 bases, with 15 bases left in between. CDR3 coding DNA: TGTGCCAGCACCCTCGGGGGGACTGCTAACTATGGCTACACCTTC. Its translation is CASTLGGTANYGYTF.

A few counts support this clone. The V gene is TRBV5-6, the J gene TRBJ1-5; no reliable D call. This CDR3 comprises 15 residues. Trimming cost V 2 bases and J 2 bases, with 11 bases left between them. The germline CDR1 and CDR2 sequences are SGHDT and YYEEEE. Here the CDR3 DNA reads TGTGCCAGCAGCTTATCCCAACGAGGCAATCAGCCCCAGCATTTT. Protein: CASSLSQRGNQPQHF.